These 21 T cell receptor beta chains came from one sample sequenced in a study of cytomegalovirus exposure and HLA in healthy donors. Vbeta (60) and Jbeta (13) primers were used in the PCR. Assay: immunoSEQ multiplex PCR; the TCRdb copy retains only in-frame clones and omits some. The sample carries roughly 110,000 clones, about 70% recorded once. Sequencing was carried out using PBMCs. The receptors come from a woman in her 30s in good health and CMV-seronegative.

V gene TRBV6-5 combines with J gene TRBJ2-5; D is perhaps TRBD1 (6 bases). V was trimmed by 10 bases and J by 2 bases, leaving 17 bases between them. This CDR3 has 14 amino acids. Germline V gene sequence: CDR1 MNHEY, CDR2 SVGAGI. CDR3: CATALGGQQETQYF. DNA for the CDR3: TGTGCCACCGCCCTCGGTGGACAGCAAGAGACCCAGTACTTC.

This clone appeared a single time. This chain uses TRBV19 with TRBJ2-2, with a weak D call TRBD2 (6 bases). The CDR3 loop spans 13 amino acids. Germline V gene sequence: CDR1 LNHDA, CDR2 SQIVND (reference sequence). Trimming cost V 6 bases and J 7 bases, with 12 bases left between them. The CDR3 coding sequence is TGTGCCAGTAGAAAGGAGGGGATCGGGGAGCTGTTTTTT. Protein sequence: CASRKEGIGELFF. Filled out from reference TRBV19 and TRBJ2-2, the complete variable domain reads DGGITQSPKYLFRKEGQNVTLSCEQNLNHDAMYWYRQDPGQGLRLIYYSQIVNDFQKGDIAEGYSVSREKKESFPLTVTSAQKNPTAFYLCASRKEGIGELFFGEGSRLTVL.

This clone was seen a handful of times. The rearrangement uses TRBV10-3 and TRBJ2-7; weak D call: TRBD1 (6 bases). CDR3 length equals 13 residues. V dropped 5 bases and J dropped 4 bases, with 12 bases sitting between them. Looked up from germline, CDR1 is ENHRY and CDR2 is SYGVKD. This chain's CDR3 is CAISTGLEYEQYF. The CDR3 DNA reads TGTGCCATCAGTACAGGGTTGGAGTACGAGCAGTACTTC.

The chain carries TRBV9 and TRBJ1-4; 8 nucleotides agree with TRBD1. This CDR3 contains 16 residues. J gave up 7 bases and V 4 bases, and 12 bases lay outside the gene matches. Germline V CDR1 and CDR2: SGDLS, YYNGEE. CDR3 protein: CASSPDRQGLGEKLFF. The DNA of the CDR3 is TGTGCCAGCAGCCCCGATAGACAGGGGCTCGGTGAAAAACTGTTTTTT.

This chain uses TRBV5-6 with TRBJ1-2, with 8 bases lining up with TRBD1. The junction had 10 bases not matched to a gene; V was cut back by 4 bases and J by 8 bases. The CDR3 extends over 14 amino acids. Germline V lookup: CDR1 SGHDT, CDR2 YYEEEE. For the CDR3, the DNA is TGTGCCAGCAGCCCCCCGGACAGGGTTCGAGGCTACACCTTC. It is translated as CASSPPDRVRGYTF.

This chain links TRBV30 with TRBJ2-2, with unresolved D. Germline CDR1 GTSNPN, CDR2 SVGIG (reference sequence). The CDR3 is 14 residues long. V was clipped by 1 base and J by 0 bases, with 6 bases between them. The CDR3 region has the DNA TGTGCCTGGAGTGCTGCAGCGAACACCGGGGAGCTGTTTTTT. Translation: CAWSAAANTGELFF.

This clone was found a few times. V and J are TRBV4-3 and TRBJ1-2; D is possibly TRBD1 (5 bases). Trimming shortened V by 4 bases and J by 6 bases, and 18 bases separated the two germline ends. The germline gives CDR1 LGHNA, CDR2 YSLEER. The CDR3 runs to 15 residues. CDR3 region: CASSPELGASNGYTF. The CDR3 DNA is TGCGCCAGCAGCCCCGAGCTTGGGGCTTCTAATGGCTACACCTTC.

V and J are TRBV28 and TRBJ1-4; TRBD1 agrees at 9 bases. The V gene's germline CDR1 is MDHEN and CDR2 SYDVKM. Trimming cost V 5 bases and J 0 bases; bases outside gene matches: 1. This CDR3 has 15 amino acids. CDR3 protein: CASSRQGATNEKLFF. The CDR3 coding sequence is TGTGCCAGCAGTAGACAGGGGGCAACTAATGAAAAACTGTTTTTT. The full variable domain, in which reference TRBV28 and TRBJ1-4 provide the parts outside the CDR3, is DVKVTQSSRYLVKRTGEKVFLECVQDMDHENMFWYRQDPGLGLRLIYFSYDVKMKEKGDIPEGYSVSREKKERFSLILESASTNQTSMYLCASSRQGATNEKLFFGSGTQLSVL.

In DNA, the CDR3 is TGTGCCAGCAGGGGGAAGATGGGGGCTGGTGAAAAACTGTTTTTT. Translation: CASRGKMGAGEKLFF. This sequence joins TRBV9 and TRBJ1-4, with D possibly being TRBD1 (6 bases). CDR1 and CDR2 from the germline V gene are SGDLS and YYNGEE. V lost 5 bases and J 7 bases, leaving 18 bases between the germline ends. The CDR3 length is 15 residues.

The V gene is TRBV18, the J gene TRBJ1-1, with a weak D call TRBD1 (5 bases). The V and J ends lost 4 bases and 4 bases respectively, with 19 bases between them. Germline V lookup: CDR1 KGHSH, CDR2 LQKENI. The CDR3 covers 16 residues. The CDR3 region is CASSLEWGESSTEAFF. CDR3 in DNA: TGTGCCAGCTCACTAGAGTGGGGGGAAAGTTCCACTGAAGCTTTCTTT.

The J gene is TRBJ2-7, the V gene TRBV29-1; 9 bases fit TRBD1. The CDR3 is made up of 17 amino acids. The V and J ends lost 0 bases and 7 bases, in that order; junction bases with no gene match: 16. Per germline, CDR1 SQVTM and CDR2 ANQGSEA. The CDR3 sequence is CSVEEILDRGIVREQYF. CDR3 sequence (DNA): TGCAGCGTTGAAGAGATTCTCGACAGGGGGATAGTGAGAGAGCAGTACTTC.

The chain recombines TRBV4-1 with TRBJ2-5; a weak D match, TRBD1 (6 bases). The last part of the DNA fits TRBJ2-7 better; the J call may be wrong. Per the germline V gene, CDR1 is MGHRA and CDR2 is YSYEKL. The CDR3 runs 16 residues. CDR3 residues: CASSKEETGYSYEQYF. CDR3 nucleotide sequence: TGCGCCAGCAGCAAGGAAGAGACAGGATACTCCTACGAGCAGTACTTC.

J is TRBJ2-7 and V is TRBV27; maybe TRBD1 (6 bases). This CDR3 region has 13 residues. Germline V lookup: CDR1 MNHEY, CDR2 SMNVEV (reference sequence). The V gene lost 6 bases and the J gene lost 5 bases, with 14 bases spanning the gap. The CDR3 protein is CASSNNRVHEQYF. As DNA, the CDR3 is TGTGCCAGCAGCAACAACAGGGTCCACGAGCAGTACTTC.

This clone has only a few counts. J is TRBJ2-3 and V is TRBV4-1; TRBD2 agrees at 9 bases. The CDR3 contains 17 residues. Germline CDR1 reads MGHRA; CDR2 reads YSYEKL. V was pared by 4 bases and J by 5 bases, with 13 bases of the junction left unmatched. The CDR3 sequence: CASSLAPGREGIDTQYF. In DNA form, the CDR3 reads TGCGCCAGCAGCCTCGCCCCCGGGCGGGAGGGGATAGATACGCAGTATTTT.

V is TRBV4-3 and J is TRBJ1-1, with D perhaps matching TRBD1 (6 bases). Germline V lookup: CDR1 LGHNA, CDR2 YSLEER. Trimming took 5 bases from V and 4 from J, leaving 11 bases between them. The CDR3 covers 13 residues. The CDR3 loop is CASSATGFTEAFF. CDR3 coding DNA: TGCGCCAGCAGCGCAACAGGGTTCACTGAAGCTTTCTTT.

This rearrangement joins TRBV29-1 to TRBJ1-2; D perhaps matches TRBD1 (6 bases). V lost 7 bases and J 7 bases, leaving 25 bases between the germline ends. CDR3 length: 15 residues. Germline lookup yields CDR1 SQVTM and CDR2 ANQGSEA. CDR3 in DNA: TGCAGCGCCCAGAAAGGAAGGGGGTCCTCTGGTGGCTACACCTTC. Its protein is CSAQKGRGSSGGYTF.

The gene calls are TRBV11-2 and TRBJ1-4; D unresolved. Trimming left V 1 base short and J 2 bases short, with 5 bases between. This CDR3 is built from 14 residues. Germline CDR1 SGHAT, CDR2 FQNNGV. For the CDR3, the DNA is TGTGCCAGCAGCTTAGCACTGACTAATGAAAAACTGTTTTTT. It translates to CASSLALTNEKLFF.

This clone occurred once. The chain carries TRBV5-1 and TRBJ1-2; D uncertain. CDR1 is SGHRS, CDR2 YFSETQ, per germline. V was trimmed by 3 bases and J by 6 bases, leaving 6 bases between them. This CDR3 is 11 amino acids long. CDR3 bases: TGCGCCAGCAGCTGGGGAGATGGCTACACCTTC. Translating gives CASSWGDGYTF.

The J gene is TRBJ2-7, the V gene TRBV15; D might be TRBD1 (5 bases). The CDR3 runs to 13 residues. Germline CDR1 is LNHNV and CDR2 is YYDKDF (reference sequence). The V end lost 1 base, the J end lost 6 bases, and 10 bases lay between the germline ends. The CDR3 DNA is TGTGCCACCAGCAGAGTCAGGGTGGGCGAGCAGTACTTC. Translated: CATSRVRVGEQYF.

The gene calls are TRBV2 and TRBJ2-1; no reliable D call. The CDR3 has 12 amino acids. CDR1 SNHLY and CDR2 FYNNEI come from the germline V gene. V dropped 2 bases and J dropped 8 bases, with 7 bases sitting between them. The CDR3 spells CASSESGHEQFF. CDR3 sequence (DNA): TGTGCCAGCAGTGAATCGGGTCATGAGCAGTTCTTC.

The chain links TRBV7-8 to TRBJ1-1; D call uncertain. V gave up 2 bases and J gave up 0 bases, with 7 bases separating them. Per germline, CDR1 SGHVS and CDR2 FQNEAQ. The CDR3 has 14 residues. DNA of the CDR3: TGTGCCAGCAGCTTATGGGCGTTGAACACTGAAGCTTTCTTT. Translating it yields CASSLWALNTEAFF.